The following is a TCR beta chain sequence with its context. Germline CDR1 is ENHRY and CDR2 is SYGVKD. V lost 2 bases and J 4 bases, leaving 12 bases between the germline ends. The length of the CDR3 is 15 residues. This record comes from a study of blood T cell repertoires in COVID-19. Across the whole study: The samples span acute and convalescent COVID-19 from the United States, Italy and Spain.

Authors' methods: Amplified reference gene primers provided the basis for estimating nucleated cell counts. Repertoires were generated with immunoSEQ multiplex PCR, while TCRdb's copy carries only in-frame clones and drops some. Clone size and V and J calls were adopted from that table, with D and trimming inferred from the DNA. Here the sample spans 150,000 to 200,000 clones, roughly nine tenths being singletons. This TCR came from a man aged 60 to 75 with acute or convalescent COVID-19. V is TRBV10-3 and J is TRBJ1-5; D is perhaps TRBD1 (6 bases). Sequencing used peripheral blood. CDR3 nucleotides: TGTGCCATCAGTGAGGTGTGGACAGCTAATCAGCCCCAGCATTTT. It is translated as CAISEVWTANQPQHF.